Detailed here is one TCR beta chain. This record comes from a study of blood T cell repertoires in COVID-19. The overall study: Researchers got acute and convalescent COVID-19 samples from the United States, Italy and Spain. The cDNA or gDNA used as material had been derived from T cells, B-cell-depleted T cells, or PBMCs.

Authors' processing steps: Quantification of nucleated cells was approximated via reference gene primer amplification. The data were produced by immunoSEQ multiplex PCR, yet TCRdb's version contains in-frame clones alone and is incomplete. V and J calls plus clone size are reproduced from that table; the DNA served to infer D and trimming. The table has about 200,000 clones, around nine tenths seen once. This clonotype originated in a man aged 60 to 75 with acute or convalescent COVID-19. The sequenced sample was peripheral blood.

CDR3 in amino acids: CASSSGTSGQETQYF. The DNA of the CDR3 is TGTGCCAGCAGCTCCGGGACTAGCGGGCAAGAGACCCAGTACTTC. V gene TRBV11-3 combines with J gene TRBJ2-5; 12 nucleotides match TRBD2. V shed 4 bases, J shed 2 bases, and the junction held 2 bases outside the gene matches. The CDR3 is 15 residues long. Germline V gives CDR1 SGHNT, CDR2 YENEEA.